This T cell receptor (beta chain) emerged from a study of T cell responses to AZD1222 COVID-19 vaccine. Broader study findings: Donors in the cohort were predominantly white British and more often female, and clonal diversity was possibly underestimated. Reports say nearly half of spike-specific TCRs go after unmutated variant regions. The number of AZD1222 recipients seropositive at baseline was only 5 to 7.

Of note for this clone: Its antigen remains unidentified.

Germline loops: CDR1 SGHTA, CDR2 FQGNSA. Trimming took off 0 bases at V and 9 bases at J, with 12 bases between the two ends. The CDR3 contains 14 residues. Libraries were prepared by immunoSEQ multiplex PCR; TCRdb keeps only in-frame clonotypes and omits some of them. The sample records about 78,000 clones, approximately 86% being singletons. The sample consisted of peripheral blood, taken on day 0 of MenACWY control vaccination. V gene TRBV7-2 combines with J gene TRBJ2-1; tentatively, D is TRBD2 (5 bases). The clonotype comes from an adult in good health. This chain's CDR3 is CASSLAGRGLEQFF. CDR3 coding DNA: TGTGCCAGCAGCTTAGCGGGTCGAGGGCTTGAGCAGTTCTTC.